This T cell receptor beta chain was identified in a study of beta chain features in type 1 diabetes. Study-level points and caveats: TCRB CDR3 length was moderately but significantly reduced in all four CD4+ subsets of Type 1 diabetes patients. Junctions at VDJ sites from type 1 diabetes patients had fewer insertions and more deletions.

The isolated RNA, all of it, was reverse transcribed, so expressed TCRB transcripts were what got sequenced. The table came from immunoSEQ multiplex PCR; TCRdb's copy has only in-frame clones and leaves some out. This sample has approximately 360,000 clones, with roughly an eighth found just once. This clone appeared a few times. Its antigen remains unknown. Sequencing was done on a sample of naive CD4+ T cells from blood. This sequence originates from a woman aged 18 to 35 with type 1 diabetes.

The CDR3 sequence: CASSLTDRESGKLFF. In DNA, the CDR3 is TGCGCCAGCAGCTTGACGGACAGAGAATCCGGAAAACTGTTTTTT. The chain links TRBV5-1 to TRBJ1-4, with TRBD1 as a possible D gene (6 bases). The CDR3 sequence is 15 residues long. CDR1 and CDR2 from the germline V gene are SGHRS and YFSETQ. V lost 1 base to trimming and J lost 10 bases, with 17 bases between them.